The clone carrying this T cell receptor (beta chain) was picked up one time. Its antigen is still unknown. Every isolated RNA sample was fully reverse transcribed, so sequencing captured expressed TCRB transcripts. Measured with immunoSEQ multiplex PCR; TCRdb has only the in-frame clones, and not every one. The sample includes 250,000 to 300,000 clones, around 24% of them seen just once. The data originate from a study of beta chain features in type 1 diabetes. Findings and caveats of the study: There was a moderate but significant shortening of TCRB CDR3s in all four CD4+ subsets of Type 1 diabetes patients. Since sequencing was performed on cDNA, cells with high TCR expression could be over-represented.

The CDR3 consists of 16 residues. The germline gives CDR1 MNHEY, CDR2 SMNVEV (reference sequence). Trimming pared 5 bases from V and 2 bases from J, leaving 19 bases between. The clonotype was recovered from a woman aged 30 to 39 with type 1 diabetes. V is TRBV27 and J is TRBJ2-7, with D possibly matching TRBD2 (5 bases). Sequencing input: naive CD4+ T cells from blood. This CDR3 reads CASSPRTLGRTYEQYF. The CDR3 nucleotides read TGTGCCAGCAGTCCTCGGACCCTAGGGAGAACCTACGAGCAGTACTTC.